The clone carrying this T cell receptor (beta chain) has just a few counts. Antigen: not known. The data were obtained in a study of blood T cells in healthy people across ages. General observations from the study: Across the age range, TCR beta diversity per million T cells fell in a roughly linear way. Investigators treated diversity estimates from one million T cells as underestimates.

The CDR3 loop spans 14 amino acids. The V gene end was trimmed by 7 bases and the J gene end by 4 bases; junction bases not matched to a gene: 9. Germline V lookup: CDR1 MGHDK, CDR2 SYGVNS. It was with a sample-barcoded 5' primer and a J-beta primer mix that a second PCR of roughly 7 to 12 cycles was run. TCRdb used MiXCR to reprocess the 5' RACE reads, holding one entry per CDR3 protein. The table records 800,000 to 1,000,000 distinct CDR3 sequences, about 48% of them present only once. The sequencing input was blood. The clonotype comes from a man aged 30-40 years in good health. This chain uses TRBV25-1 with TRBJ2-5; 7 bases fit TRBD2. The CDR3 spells CASMPLTGGETQYF. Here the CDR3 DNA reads TGTGCCAGCATGCCCCTCACGGGGGGAGAGACCCAGTACTTC.